This passage covers 21 T cell receptor beta chains from one sample sequenced in a study of blood T cell repertoires in COVID-19. Method: immunoSEQ multiplex PCR; TCRdb's copy keeps in-frame clones and lacks some. The top ten clones hold 15% to 20% of a sample with more than 80,000 clones, approximately 88% of them seen once. The material sequenced was peripheral blood. The receptors shown here come from a woman aged 55-75 years with COVID-19, enrolled during active disease.

The V gene is TRBV6-6, the J gene TRBJ1-2; D is unresolved. Germline V gene sequence: CDR1 MNHNY, CDR2 SVGAGI (reference sequence). The V end lost 0 bases, the J end lost 8 bases, and 10 bases lay between the germline ends. The CDR3 sequence is 13 residues long. The CDR3 protein is CASSYSSTAGYTF. The CDR3 DNA sequence: TGTGCCAGCAGTTACTCGAGTACAGCCGGCTACACCTTC.

About this clone: Additional DNA sequences in this sample encode the identical CDR3. This rearrangement joins TRBV5-1 to TRBJ2-2, with D possibly TRBD1 on 6 matching bases. Between the trimmed V and J ends, which lost 4 bases and 0 bases, there was a span of 7 bases. Germline loops: CDR1 SGHRS, CDR2 YFSETQ. The CDR3 covers 14 residues. The CDR3 reads CASSRQANTGELFF. CDR3 nucleotide sequence: TGCGCCAGCAGCCGACAGGCGAACACCGGGGAGCTGTTTTTT.

The CDR3 sequence: CASSEQGTDTEAFF. The CDR3 nucleotides read TGCGCCAGCAGTGAGCAGGGTACGGACACTGAAGCTTTCTTT. This chain uses TRBV10-2 with TRBJ1-1; TRBD1 is a possible D gene (5 bases). The CDR3 has 14 residues. V lost 2 bases and J 3 bases, leaving 10 bases between the germline ends. Germline V gene sequence: CDR1 WSHSY, CDR2 SAAADI.

The chain has TRBV7-2 and TRBJ1-5; D remains unclear. The CDR3 is 14 residues long. Trimming cost V 1 base and J 1 base, with 5 bases left between them. Germline assignment: CDR1 SGHTA and CDR2 FQGNSA. The CDR3 bases are TGTGCCAGCAGCTTAGTTGGCAGCAATCAGCCCCAGCATTTT. Protein sequence: CASSLVGSNQPQHF. Full variable domain (rest looked up from reference TRBV7-2 and TRBJ1-5): GAGVSQSPSNKVTEKGKDVELRCDPISGHTALYWYRQSLGQGLEFLIYFQGNSAPDKSGLPSDRFSAERTGGSVSTLTIQRTQQEDSAVYLCASSLVGSNQPQHFGDGTRLSIL.

The V gene is TRBV27, the J gene TRBJ1-1; D is unresolved. Germline CDR1 is MNHEY and CDR2 is SMNVEV (reference sequence). With 5 bases removed from V and 3 bases from J, the gap between germline ends came to 7 bases. This CDR3 is built from 12 residues. CDR3 sequence reads: CASSTRDTEAFF. CDR3 sequence (DNA): TGTGCCAGCAGTACCCGGGACACTGAAGCTTTCTTT.

The chain combines TRBV7-2 with TRBJ1-4, with D unresolved. With 1 base removed from V and 7 bases from J, the gap between germline ends came to 10 bases. The germline gives CDR1 SGHTA, CDR2 FQGNSA. This CDR3 has 14 amino acids. CDR3 amino acids: CASSLGTGFEKLFF. The CDR3, as DNA: TGTGCCAGCAGCTTAGGGACGGGATTTGAAAAACTGTTTTTT.

The chain combines TRBV7-2 with TRBJ1-4, with 8 bases fitting TRBD1. Germline trimming cut 6 bases from V and 8 bases from J; bases unmatched to any gene: 11. The CDR3 contains 15 residues. Germline values: CDR1 SGHTA, CDR2 FQGNSA. The CDR3 region has the DNA TGTGCCAGCAGTTATCCCACAGGGGGGTTGGAAAAACTGTTTTTT. Translated, it gives CASSYPTGGLEKLFF. Full variable domain (rest looked up from reference TRBV7-2 and TRBJ1-4): GAGVSQSPSNKVTEKGKDVELRCDPISGHTALYWYRQSLGQGLEFLIYFQGNSAPDKSGLPSDRFSAERTGGSVSTLTIQRTQQEDSAVYLCASSYPTGGLEKLFFGSGTQLSVL.

A word on this clone: The sample has other DNA sequences that encode this CDR3 too. The chain couples TRBV5-1 to TRBJ1-3; no clear D gene. V lost 0 bases, J lost 0 bases, and 7 bases lay in between. This CDR3 has 15 residues. Germline V gene sequence: CDR1 SGHRS, CDR2 YFSETQ. CDR3 bases: TGCGCCAGCAGCTTGGAAGCCGGCTCTGGAAACACCATATATTTT. Protein sequence: CASSLEAGSGNTIYF.

The gene calls are TRBV11-2 and TRBJ1-2; 8 bases fit TRBD1. In germline, CDR1 is SGHAT, CDR2 FQNNGV. The CDR3 extends over 15 amino acids. V trimming: 5 bases; J trimming: 4 bases; junction bases outside the gene matches: 9. In DNA, the CDR3 is TGTGCCAGCAGCCTTAGACCCGGGACAGGCTATGGCTACACCTTC. Translating gives CASSLRPGTGYGYTF. Full variable domain (rest looked up from reference TRBV11-2 and TRBJ1-2): EAGVAQSPRYKIIEKRQSVAFWCNPISGHATLYWYQQILGQGPKLLIQFQNNGVVDDSQLPKDRFSAERLKGVDSTLKIQPAKLEDSAVYLCASSLRPGTGYGYTFGSGTRLTVV.

The gene calls are TRBV6-1 and TRBJ1-2; 8 nucleotides agree with TRBD1. This CDR3 region has 16 residues. Germline V lookup: CDR1 MNHNS, CDR2 SASEGT. With 4 bases clipped from V and 0 bases from J, the junction kept 7 bases outside the gene matches. The CDR3 nucleotides are TGTGCCAGCAGTGTACTTCCGGGACAGGCTAACTATGGCTACACCTTC. The encoded protein is CASSVLPGQANYGYTF.

This sequence joins TRBV7-2 and TRBJ1-6; D is uncertain. Trimming removed 2 bases from V and 7 bases from J, with 12 bases in between. This CDR3 contains 15 residues. CDR1 is SGHTA, CDR2 FQGNSA, per germline. The CDR3 coding sequence is TGTGCCAGCAGCTTATCCGGGTCTAAAAATTCACCCCTCCACTTT. It encodes CASSLSGSKNSPLHF.

The chain recombines TRBV6-2 or TRBV6-3 with TRBJ2-3; TRBD2 matches at 13 bases. Germline V CDR1 and CDR2: MNHEY, SVGEGT. After removal of 6 bases from V and 1 base from J, the junction contained 10 bases not matched to a gene. The CDR3 runs to 18 residues. The CDR3 DNA sequence: TGTGCCAGCAGCCATATTCCGGGACTAGCGGGGCGCACAGATACGCAGTATTTT. Its translation: CASSHIPGLAGRTDTQYF.

This chain joins TRBV4-1 and TRBJ1-3; no clear D gene. Germline CDR1 MGHRA, CDR2 YSYEKL. Trimming pared 7 bases from V and 1 base from J, leaving 17 bases between. The CDR3 is 16 residues long. CDR3 in amino acids: CASNPYPTRSGNTIYF. The CDR3 DNA sequence: TGCGCCAGCAACCCCTACCCGACAAGGTCTGGAAACACCATATATTTT.

The CDR3 spells CASSLTGTGAYGYTF. The CDR3 DNA reads as TGTGCCAGCAGCTTAACAGGGACAGGAGCCTATGGCTACACCTTC. The rearrangement uses TRBV7-9 and TRBJ1-2; 8 bases are a match to TRBD1. Germline V CDR1 and CDR2: SEHNR, FQNEAQ (reference sequence). The CDR3 totals 15 residues. V dropped 2 bases and J dropped 4; count of bases not matched to a gene: 6.

The chain couples TRBV27 to TRBJ1-2; no clear D gene. V lost 3 bases to trimming and J lost 2 bases, with 7 bases between them. This CDR3 is built from 13 residues. Germline CDR1 reads MNHEY; CDR2 reads SMNVEV (reference sequence). The CDR3 region has the DNA TGTGCCAGCAGTTTCTACGGGAACTATGGCTACACCTTC. It specifies CASSFYGNYGYTF.

The chain employs TRBV24-1 and TRBJ2-1; perhaps TRBD2 as D (6 bases). Germline CDR1 reads KGHDR; CDR2 reads SFDVKD. Trimming pared 5 bases from V and 8 bases from J, leaving 12 bases between. The CDR3 length is 13 residues. The DNA for the CDR3 is TGTGCCACCAGTGGGGTCGGAGGGCATGAGCAGTTCTTC. Its protein is CATSGVGGHEQFF.

This chain connects TRBV19 to TRBJ2-5; 12 positions match TRBD2. Germline-derived CDR1 and CDR2 are LNHDA and SQIVND (reference sequence). Losses at the gene ends were 2 bases for V and 1 base for J; bases not matched to a gene: 2. This CDR3 has 16 residues. This CDR3 reads CASSILTSGGQETQYF. CDR3 bases: TGTGCCAGTAGTATACTGACTAGCGGGGGCCAAGAGACCCAGTACTTC.

The rearrangement uses TRBV2 and TRBJ1-5; 8 nucleotides match TRBD1. The CDR3 extends over 14 amino acids. V shed 3 bases and J 4 bases; nucleotides not matched to a gene: 2. In germline, CDR1 is SNHLY, CDR2 FYNNEI. CDR3 loop: CASSEQGANQPQHF. The DNA of the CDR3 is TGTGCCAGCAGTGAGCAGGGGGCAAATCAGCCCCAGCATTTT.

The rearrangement joins TRBV4-2 to TRBJ1-3, with TRBD1 matching over 7 bases. Germline CDR1 LGHNA, CDR2 YNFKEQ. This CDR3 region has 16 residues. V lost 3 bases, J lost 0 bases, and 5 bases stayed unmatched. CDR3 in amino acids: CASSQRQGSSGNTIYF. CDR3 nucleotides: TGTGCCAGCAGCCAGCGACAGGGTTCCTCTGGAAACACCATATATTTT.

This chain links TRBV19 with TRBJ1-5, with 7 bases fitting TRBD1. Unmatched junction bases numbered 8, after V lost 5 bases and J lost 4 bases. This CDR3 contains 15 residues. CDR1 is LNHDA, CDR2 SQIVND, per germline (reference sequence). The CDR3: CASSAERGPNQPQHF. The DNA for the CDR3 is TGTGCCAGTAGTGCGGAGAGGGGGCCGAATCAGCCCCAGCATTTT.

The J gene is TRBJ2-5, the V gene TRBV4-3; 14 bases are shared with TRBD2. The germline CDR1 and CDR2 sequences are LGHNA and YSLEER. The CDR3 is 20 residues long. Unmatched junction bases numbered 10, after V lost 0 bases and J lost 1 base. CDR3 sequence reads: CASSQDSRTGLAGAQETQYF. CDR3 in DNA: TGCGCCAGCAGCCAAGATAGTCGAACGGGACTAGCGGGGGCCCAAGAGACCCAGTACTTC.